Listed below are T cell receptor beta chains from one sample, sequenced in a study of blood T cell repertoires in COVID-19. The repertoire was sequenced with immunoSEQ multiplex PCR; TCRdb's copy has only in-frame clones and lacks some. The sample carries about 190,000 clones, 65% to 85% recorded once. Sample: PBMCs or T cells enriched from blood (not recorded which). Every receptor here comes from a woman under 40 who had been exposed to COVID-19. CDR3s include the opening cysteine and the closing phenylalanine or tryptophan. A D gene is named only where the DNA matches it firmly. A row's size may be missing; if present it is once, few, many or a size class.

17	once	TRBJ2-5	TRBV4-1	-	CASSQGNGGSVQETQYF	TGCGCCAGCAGCCAAGGAAACGGGGGAAGTGTACAAGAGACCCAGTACTTC
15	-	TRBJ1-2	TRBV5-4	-	CASSLGRAANYGYTF	TGTGCCAGCAGCTTGGGCAGGGCGGCTAACTATGGCTACACCTTC
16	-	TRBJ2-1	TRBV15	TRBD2	CATSRDMSGATNEQFF	TGTGCCACCAGCAGAGATATGAGCGGGGCGACAAATGAGCAGTTCTTC
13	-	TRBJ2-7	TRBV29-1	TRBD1	CSVVRTGGYEQYF	TGCAGCGTTGTGAGGACAGGTGGATACGAGCAGTACTTC
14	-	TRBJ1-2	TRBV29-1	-	CSVEWQATNYGYTF	TGCAGCGTTGAATGGCAGGCAACTAACTATGGCTACACCTTC
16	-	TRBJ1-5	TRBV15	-	CATVGQSPNSNQPQHF	TGTGCCACCGTTGGACAGAGTCCTAATAGCAATCAGCCCCAGCATTTT
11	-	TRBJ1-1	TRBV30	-	CAWSRDTEAFF	TGTGCCTGGAGCCGGGACACTGAAGCTTTCTTT
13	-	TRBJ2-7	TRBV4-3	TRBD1	CASSQGTGYEQYF	TGCGCCAGCAGCCAGGGGACAGGTTACGAGCAGTACTTC
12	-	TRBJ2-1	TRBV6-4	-	CASSGGEDEQFF	TGTGCCAGCAGTGGAGGGGAGGATGAGCAGTTCTTC
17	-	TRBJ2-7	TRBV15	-	CATSRDLVYAGLGEQYF	TGTGCCACCAGCAGAGATCTGGTGTACGCGGGGTTGGGCGAGCAGTACTTC
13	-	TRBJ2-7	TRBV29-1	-	CSVVQTLSYEQYF	TGCAGCGTTGTACAGACACTTTCCTACGAGCAGTACTTC
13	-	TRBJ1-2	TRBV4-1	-	CASSQDNRYNYTF	TGCGCCAGCAGCCAAGATAACAGATATAACTACACCTTC
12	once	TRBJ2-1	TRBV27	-	CASRLPGNEQFF	TGTGCCAGCCGGCTCCCGGGCAATGAGCAGTTCTTC
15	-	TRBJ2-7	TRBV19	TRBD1	CASTPGGANLYEQYF	TGTGCCAGTACCCCAGGGGGCGCAAACTTGTACGAGCAGTACTTC
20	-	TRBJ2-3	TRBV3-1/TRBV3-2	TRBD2	CASSQGGDSGGQSSTDTQYF	TGTGCCAGCAGCCAAGGGGGAGATAGCGGGGGCCAATCTAGCACAGATACGCAGTATTTT
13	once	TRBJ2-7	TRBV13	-	CASSLEWPYEQYF	TGTGCCAGCAGCTTAGAGTGGCCCTACGAGCAGTACTTC
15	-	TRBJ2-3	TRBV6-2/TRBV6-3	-	CASSGGGLSTDTQYF	TGTGCCAGCAGTGGTGGCGGTCTTAGCACAGATACGCAGTATTTT
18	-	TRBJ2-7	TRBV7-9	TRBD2	CASSLESGRGYVPYEQYF	TGTGCCAGCAGCTTAGAATCGGGGCGGGGGTACGTACCCTACGAGCAGTACTTC
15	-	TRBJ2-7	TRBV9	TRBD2	CASSVGLAGAYEQYF	TGTGCCAGCAGCGTAGGGCTAGCGGGAGCCTACGAGCAGTACTTC
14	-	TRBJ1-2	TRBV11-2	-	CASSPRTALDGYTF	TGTGCCAGCAGCCCAAGGACAGCCCTAGATGGCTACACCTTC
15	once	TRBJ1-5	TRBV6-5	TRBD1	CASSDSGQVHQPQHF	TGTGCCAGCAGTGACTCCGGACAGGTTCATCAGCCCCAGCATTTT
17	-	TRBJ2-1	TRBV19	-	CASSIVFGYSNYNEQFF	TGTGCCAGTAGTATCGTTTTCGGGTATTCCAATTACAATGAGCAGTTCTTC
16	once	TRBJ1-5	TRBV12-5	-	CASGSGGTHSNQPQHF	TGTGCTAGTGGTTCTGGGGGGACCCATAGCAATCAGCCCCAGCATTTT
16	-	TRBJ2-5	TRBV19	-	CASSISGQGFGKTQYF	TGTGCCAGTAGTATATCAGGGCAGGGCTTCGGAAAGACCCAGTACTTC
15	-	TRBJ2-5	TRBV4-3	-	CASSQSPGVLSTQYF	TGCGCCAGCAGCCAGAGTCCGGGGGTCCTGTCGACCCAGTACTTC
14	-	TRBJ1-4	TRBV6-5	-	CASRERGSNEKLFF	TGTGCCAGCAGAGAGAGGGGGTCTAATGAAAAACTGTTTTTT
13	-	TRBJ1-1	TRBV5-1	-	CASSFRGGTEAFF	TGCGCCAGCAGCTTCCGAGGGGGCACTGAAGCTTTCTTT
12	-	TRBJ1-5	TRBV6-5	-	CASSPGDQPQHF	TGTGCCAGCAGCCCGGGGGACCAGCCCCAGCATTTT
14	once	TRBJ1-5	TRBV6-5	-	CASKTTGIDQPQHF	TGTGCCAGCAAAACTACAGGAATCGATCAGCCCCAGCATTTT
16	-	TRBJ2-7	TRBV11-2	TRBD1	CASSPKDRGGNYEQYF	TGTGCCAGCAGCCCGAAGGACAGGGGGGGTAACTACGAGCAGTACTTC
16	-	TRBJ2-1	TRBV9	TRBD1	CASSAPTGALPNEQFF	TGTGCCAGCAGCGCCCCGACAGGGGCCCTTCCCAATGAGCAGTTCTTC
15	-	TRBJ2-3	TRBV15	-	CATSVSRSGADTQYF	TGTGCCACCAGCGTCAGCCGGAGTGGGGCGGATACGCAGTATTTT
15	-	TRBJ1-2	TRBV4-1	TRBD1	CASRRPGTGGIGYTF	TGCGCCAGCAGACGCCCCGGGACAGGGGGCATTGGCTACACCTTC
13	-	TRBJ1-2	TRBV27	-	CASSFLGSGGYTF	TGTGCCAGCAGTTTTCTGGGCTCGGGAGGCTACACCTTC
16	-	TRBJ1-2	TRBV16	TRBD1	CASSQFDGTGLYGYTF	TGTGCCAGCAGCCAATTTGATGGGACAGGTCTCTATGGCTACACCTTC
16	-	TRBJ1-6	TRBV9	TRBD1	CASSETGDSYNSPLHF	TGTGCCAGCAGTGAAACAGGGGACTCCTATAATTCACCCCTCCACTTT
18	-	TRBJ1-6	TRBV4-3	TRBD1	CASSQEGTGGSLNSPLHF	TGCGCCAGCAGCCAAGAGGGGACAGGGGGCTCCCTTAATTCACCCCTCCACTTT
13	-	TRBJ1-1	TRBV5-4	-	CASSPPGSPEAFF	TGTGCCAGCAGCCCGCCCGGGTCCCCTGAAGCTTTCTTT
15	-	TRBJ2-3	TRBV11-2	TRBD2	CASRPTSGGADTQYF	TGTGCCAGCAGACCCACTAGCGGGGGGGCCGATACGCAGTATTTT
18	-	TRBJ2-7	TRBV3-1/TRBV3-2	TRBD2	CASSRWPRASGASGEQYF	TGTGCCAGCAGCCGGTGGCCCCGGGCTAGCGGGGCGTCCGGCGAGCAGTACTTC
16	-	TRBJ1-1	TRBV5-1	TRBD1	CASSPGQGVRETEAFF	TGCGCCAGCAGCCCAGGACAGGGGGTGAGGGAAACTGAAGCTTTCTTT